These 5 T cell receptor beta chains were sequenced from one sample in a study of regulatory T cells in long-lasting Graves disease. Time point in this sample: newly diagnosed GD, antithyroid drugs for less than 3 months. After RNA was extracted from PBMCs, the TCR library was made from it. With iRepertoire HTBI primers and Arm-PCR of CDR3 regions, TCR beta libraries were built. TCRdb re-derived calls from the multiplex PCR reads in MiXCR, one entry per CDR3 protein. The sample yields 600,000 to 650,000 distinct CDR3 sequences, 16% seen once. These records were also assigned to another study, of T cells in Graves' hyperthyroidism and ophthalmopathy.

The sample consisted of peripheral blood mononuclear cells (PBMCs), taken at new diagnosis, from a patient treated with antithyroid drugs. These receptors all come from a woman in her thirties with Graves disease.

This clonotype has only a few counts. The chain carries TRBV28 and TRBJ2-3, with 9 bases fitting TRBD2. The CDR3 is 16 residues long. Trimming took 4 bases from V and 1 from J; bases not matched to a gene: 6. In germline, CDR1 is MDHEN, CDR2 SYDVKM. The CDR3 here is CASSSLAGGGTDTQYF. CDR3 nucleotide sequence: TGTGCCAGCAGTTCTCTGGCGGGAGGGGGCACAGATACGCAGTATTTT.

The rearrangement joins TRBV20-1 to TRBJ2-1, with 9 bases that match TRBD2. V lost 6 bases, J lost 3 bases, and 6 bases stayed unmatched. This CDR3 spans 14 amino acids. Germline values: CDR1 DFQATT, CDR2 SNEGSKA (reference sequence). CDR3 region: CSAILAGIYNEQFF. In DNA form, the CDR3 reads TGCAGTGCCATTCTAGCGGGAATCTACAATGAGCAGTTCTTC.

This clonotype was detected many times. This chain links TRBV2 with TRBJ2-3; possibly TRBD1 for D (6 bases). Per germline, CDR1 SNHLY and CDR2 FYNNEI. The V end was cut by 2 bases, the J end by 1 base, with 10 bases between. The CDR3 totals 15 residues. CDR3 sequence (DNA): TGTGCCAGCAGTGAAATGGCAGGGGGCACAGATACGCAGTATTTT. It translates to CASSEMAGGTDTQYF.

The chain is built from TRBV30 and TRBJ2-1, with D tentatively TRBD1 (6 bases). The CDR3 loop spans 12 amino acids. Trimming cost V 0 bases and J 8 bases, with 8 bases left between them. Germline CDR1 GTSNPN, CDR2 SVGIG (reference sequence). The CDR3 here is CAWSVQGDEQFF. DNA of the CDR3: TGTGCCTGGAGTGTACAGGGCGATGAGCAGTTCTTC.

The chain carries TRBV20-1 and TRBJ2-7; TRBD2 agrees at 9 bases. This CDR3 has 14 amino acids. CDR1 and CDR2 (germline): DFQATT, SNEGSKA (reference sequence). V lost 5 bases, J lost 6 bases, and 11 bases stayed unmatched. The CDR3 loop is CSAPAEAGGGEQYF. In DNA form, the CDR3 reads TGCAGTGCTCCCGCCGAAGCGGGAGGTGGCGAGCAGTACTTC.